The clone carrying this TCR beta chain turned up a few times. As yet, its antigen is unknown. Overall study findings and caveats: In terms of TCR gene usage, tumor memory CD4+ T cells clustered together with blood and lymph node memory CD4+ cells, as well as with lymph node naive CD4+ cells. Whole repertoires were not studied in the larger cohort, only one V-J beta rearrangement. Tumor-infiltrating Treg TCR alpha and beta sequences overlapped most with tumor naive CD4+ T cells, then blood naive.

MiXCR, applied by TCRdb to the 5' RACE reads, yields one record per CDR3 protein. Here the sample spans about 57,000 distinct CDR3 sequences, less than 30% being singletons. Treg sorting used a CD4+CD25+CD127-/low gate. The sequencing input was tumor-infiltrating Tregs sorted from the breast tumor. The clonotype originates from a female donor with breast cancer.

The CDR3 loop reads CSATPSGGALETQYF. The CDR3 coding sequence is TGCAGTGCTACCCCTAGCGGGGGGGCCCTAGAGACCCAGTACTTC. This sequence joins TRBV20-1 and TRBJ2-5, with 12 bases matching TRBD2. The junction had 7 bases not matched to a gene; V was cut back by 4 bases and J by 4 bases. The germline gives CDR1 DFQATT, CDR2 SNEGSKA (reference sequence). This CDR3 contains 15 residues.